The present T cell receptor beta chain was sequenced within a study of blood T cell repertoires in COVID-19. Study as a whole: Samples representing acute and convalescent COVID-19 were sourced from the United States, Italy and Spain.

This clone was observed a single time. Original processing notes: Reference gene primers were amplified, and this amplification served to estimate nucleated cell counts. Sequencing used immunoSEQ multiplex PCR; TCRdb keeps in-frame clones, though not all of them. V, J and clone size are those of that table, while D and trimming were read from the DNA. The data contain under 250,000 clones, about 83% of them singletons. The clonotype was recovered from a woman of 80 years or more with COVID-19, enrolled during active disease. Sequenced input: peripheral blood.

Written as DNA, the CDR3 is TGTGCCAGCAGCTTAAACAGCCCGAACACCGGGGAGCTGTTTTTT. Translating it yields CASSLNSPNTGELFF. The genes are TRBV7-3 and TRBJ2-2; D uncertain. Trimming cost V 1 base and J 0 bases, with 6 bases left between them. CDR3 length: 15 residues. The V gene's germline CDR1 is SGHTA and CDR2 FQGTGA.